In this sample, the clone carrying this T cell receptor beta chain turned up once. Its target is unknown. Method: immunoSEQ multiplex PCR; TCRdb's copy keeps in-frame clones and lacks some. Of some 41,000 clones detected, about 91% appear once; the ten largest clones hold roughly 10%. Deletions cut 5 bases from V and 7 bases from J, with 18 bases between. Germline CDR1 reads MNHEY; CDR2 reads SVGAGI. This CDR3 is 15 amino acids long. This sample was taken from a study of T cells in localized non-small cell lung cancer. Study-wide results and caveats: Uninvolved adjacent lung, not tumor, had the highest T cell clonality. Heterogeneity cannot be ruled out, as sequencing used one tumor region only.

This chain connects TRBV6-5 to TRBJ2-1; the D is unclear. The sequencing used PBMCs, collected before any cancer treatment. The TCR was taken from a woman aged 35 to 70 with stage II lung adenocarcinoma. CDR3 DNA: TGTGCCAGCAGTCCCCGTACGAGTATGTGGAATGAGCAGTTCTTC. Amino acids: CASSPRTSMWNEQFF.